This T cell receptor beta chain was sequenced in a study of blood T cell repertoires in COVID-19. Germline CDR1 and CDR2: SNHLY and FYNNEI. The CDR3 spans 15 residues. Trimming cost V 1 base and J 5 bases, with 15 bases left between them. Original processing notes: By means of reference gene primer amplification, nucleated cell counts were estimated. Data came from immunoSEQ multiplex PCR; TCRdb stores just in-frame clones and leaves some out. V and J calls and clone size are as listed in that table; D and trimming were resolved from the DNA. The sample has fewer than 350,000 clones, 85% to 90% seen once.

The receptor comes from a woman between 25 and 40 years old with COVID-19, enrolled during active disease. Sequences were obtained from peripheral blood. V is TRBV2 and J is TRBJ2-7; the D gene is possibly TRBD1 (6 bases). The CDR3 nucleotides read TGTGCCAGCAGTGAAGTCCACAGGGCCAATGACGAGCAGTACTTC. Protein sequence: CASSEVHRANDEQYF. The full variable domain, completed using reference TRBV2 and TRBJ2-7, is EPEVTQTPSHQVTQMGQEVILRCVPISNHLYFYWYRQILGQKVEFLVSFYNNEISEKSEIFDDQFSVERPDGSNFTLKIRSTKLEDSAMYFCASSEVHRANDEQYFGPGTRLTVT.